One sample yielded the 9 T cell receptor beta chains listed below, sequenced in a study of cytomegalovirus exposure and HLA in healthy donors. The PCR ran on 60 Vbeta and 13 Jbeta primers. Sequenced by immunoSEQ multiplex PCR; TCRdb stores in-frame clones only, minus some. The data contain 200,000 to 300,000 clones, roughly 82% of them singletons. Input material: PBMCs. These receptors originate from a woman aged 40-49 years in good health and CMV-seropositive.

V is TRBV29-1 and J is TRBJ2-7, with 7 bases aligning to TRBD1. Germline values: CDR1 SQVTM, CDR2 ANQGSEA. The V segment lost 2 bases and the J segment 0 bases; nucleotides outside the gene matches: 4. The CDR3 is made up of 14 amino acids. CDR3 DNA sequence: TGCAGCGTTGAACCTGGGGACAGCTCCTACGAGCAGTACTTC. Translated: CSVEPGDSSYEQYF.

The chain couples TRBV13 to TRBJ2-1; TRBD2 agrees at 11 bases. With 6 bases clipped from V and 2 bases from J, the junction kept 3 bases outside the gene matches. Per the germline V gene, CDR1 is PRHDT and CDR2 is FYEKMQ (reference sequence). CDR3 length equals 15 residues. The CDR3 is CASRLAGGTYNEQFF. CDR3 bases: TGTGCCAGCAGGCTAGCGGGGGGTACCTACAATGAGCAGTTCTTC.

The CDR3 loop reads CAIRGGIVGELFF. Written as DNA, the CDR3 is TGTGCCATCAGAGGGGGTATTGTCGGGGAGCTGTTTTTT. The chain joins TRBV10-3 to TRBJ2-2, with a tentative D call TRBD1 (6 bases). The V end was cut by 6 bases, the J end by 7 bases, with 12 bases between. The CDR3 covers 13 residues. Germline CDR1 reads ENHRY; CDR2 reads SYGVKD.

The chain recombines TRBV6-5 with TRBJ1-3, with no clear D. Trimming left V 2 bases short and J 2 bases short, with 13 bases between. The CDR3 extends over 16 amino acids. Germline values: CDR1 MNHEY, CDR2 SVGAGI. Here the CDR3 reads CASSYTRHNPGNTIYF. The CDR3 coding sequence is TGTGCCAGCAGTTACACTAGACATAATCCTGGAAACACCATATATTTT.

J is TRBJ1-6 and V is TRBV9, with D possibly TRBD1 on 5 matching bases. Trimming pared 4 bases from V and 5 bases from J, leaving 10 bases between. The CDR3 is 14 amino acids. CDR1 SGDLS and CDR2 YYNGEE come from the germline V gene. As DNA, the CDR3 is TGTGCCAGCAGCAGGGGAGGGGATAATTCACCCCTCCACTTT. This codes for CASSRGGDNSPLHF.

The chain employs TRBV12-2 and TRBJ1-2. TRBV12-2 is a pseudogene. The CDR3 loop spans 14 amino acids. CDR3: CASRQTRVRYGYTF. CDR3 DNA sequence: TGTGCAAGTCGCCAAACGAGGGTACGCTATGGCTACACCTTC.

V usage is TRBV15 and J usage is TRBJ2-7; TRBD1 might be the D (6 bases). Trimming shortened V by 5 bases and J by 3 bases, and 11 bases separated the two germline ends. The CDR3 is made up of 13 amino acids. Germline loops: CDR1 LNHNV, CDR2 YYDKDF (reference sequence). This CDR3 is CATSSGVGYEQYF. CDR3 DNA: TGTGCCACCAGCTCAGGGGTAGGCTACGAGCAGTACTTC.

The CDR3 DNA reads as TGTGCCAGCAGCCCGACTAGCGGGGGGCCCTACAATGAGCAGTTCTTC. Translation gives CASSPTSGGPYNEQFF. J is TRBJ2-1 and V is TRBV7-9; 13 bases agree with TRBD2. The germline V gene has CDR1 SEHNR and CDR2 FQNEAQ (reference sequence). The CDR3 spans 16 residues. V lost 5 bases to trimming and J lost 2 bases; unmatched junction nucleotides: 3.

This clone has just a few counts. The CDR3 coding sequence is TGTGCCATCAGCTCGACAGGGAATAATGAAAAACTGTTTTTT. It codes for CAISSTGNNEKLFF. The genes are TRBV10-3 and TRBJ1-4; 7 bases are a match to TRBD1. The CDR3 runs 14 residues. CDR1 and CDR2 from the germline V gene are ENHRY and SYGVKD. Trimming at V came to 6 bases and at J to 4 bases, leaving 5 bases not matched to a gene.